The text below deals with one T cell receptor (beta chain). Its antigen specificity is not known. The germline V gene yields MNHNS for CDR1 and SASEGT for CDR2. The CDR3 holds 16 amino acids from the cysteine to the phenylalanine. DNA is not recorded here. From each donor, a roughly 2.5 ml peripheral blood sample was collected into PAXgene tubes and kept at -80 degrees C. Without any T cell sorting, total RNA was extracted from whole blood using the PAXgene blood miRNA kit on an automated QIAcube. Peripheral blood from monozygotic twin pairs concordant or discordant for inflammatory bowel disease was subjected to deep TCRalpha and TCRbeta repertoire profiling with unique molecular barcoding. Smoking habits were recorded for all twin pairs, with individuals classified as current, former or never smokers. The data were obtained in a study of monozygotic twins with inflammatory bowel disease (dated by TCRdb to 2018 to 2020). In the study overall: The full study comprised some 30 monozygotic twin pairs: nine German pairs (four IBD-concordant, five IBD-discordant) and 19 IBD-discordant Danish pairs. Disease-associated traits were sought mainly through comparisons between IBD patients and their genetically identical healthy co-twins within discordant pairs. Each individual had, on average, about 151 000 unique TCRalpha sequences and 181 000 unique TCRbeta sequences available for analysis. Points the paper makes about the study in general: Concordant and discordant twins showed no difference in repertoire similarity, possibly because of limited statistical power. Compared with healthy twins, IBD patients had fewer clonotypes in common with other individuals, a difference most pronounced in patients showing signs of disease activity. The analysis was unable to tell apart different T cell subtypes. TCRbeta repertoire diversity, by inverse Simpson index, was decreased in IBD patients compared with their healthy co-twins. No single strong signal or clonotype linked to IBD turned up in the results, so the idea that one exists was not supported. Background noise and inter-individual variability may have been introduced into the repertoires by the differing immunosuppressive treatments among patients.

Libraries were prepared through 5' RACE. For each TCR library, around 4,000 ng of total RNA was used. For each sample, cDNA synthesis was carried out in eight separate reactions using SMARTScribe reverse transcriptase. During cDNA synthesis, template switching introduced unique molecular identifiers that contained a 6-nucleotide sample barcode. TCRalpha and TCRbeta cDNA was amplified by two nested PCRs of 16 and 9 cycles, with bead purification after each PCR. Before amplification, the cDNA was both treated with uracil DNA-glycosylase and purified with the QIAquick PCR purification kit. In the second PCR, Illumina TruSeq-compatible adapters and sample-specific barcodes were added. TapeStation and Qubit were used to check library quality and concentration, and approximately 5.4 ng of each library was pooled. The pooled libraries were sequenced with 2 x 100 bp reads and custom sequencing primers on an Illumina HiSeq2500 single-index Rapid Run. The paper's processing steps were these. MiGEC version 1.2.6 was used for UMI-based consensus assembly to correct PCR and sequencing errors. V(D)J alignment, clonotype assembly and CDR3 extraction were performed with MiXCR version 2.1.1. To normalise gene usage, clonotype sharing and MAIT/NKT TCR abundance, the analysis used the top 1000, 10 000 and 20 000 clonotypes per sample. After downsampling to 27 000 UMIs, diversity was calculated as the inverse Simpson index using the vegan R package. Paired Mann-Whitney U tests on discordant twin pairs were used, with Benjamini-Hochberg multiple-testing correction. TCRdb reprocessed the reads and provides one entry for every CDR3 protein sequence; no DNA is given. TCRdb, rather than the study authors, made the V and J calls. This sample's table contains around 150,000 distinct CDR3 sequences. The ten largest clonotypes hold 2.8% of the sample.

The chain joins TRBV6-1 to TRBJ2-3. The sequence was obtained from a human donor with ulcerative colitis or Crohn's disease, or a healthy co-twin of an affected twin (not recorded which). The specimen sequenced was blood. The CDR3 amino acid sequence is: CASSPFSQTSTDTQYF.